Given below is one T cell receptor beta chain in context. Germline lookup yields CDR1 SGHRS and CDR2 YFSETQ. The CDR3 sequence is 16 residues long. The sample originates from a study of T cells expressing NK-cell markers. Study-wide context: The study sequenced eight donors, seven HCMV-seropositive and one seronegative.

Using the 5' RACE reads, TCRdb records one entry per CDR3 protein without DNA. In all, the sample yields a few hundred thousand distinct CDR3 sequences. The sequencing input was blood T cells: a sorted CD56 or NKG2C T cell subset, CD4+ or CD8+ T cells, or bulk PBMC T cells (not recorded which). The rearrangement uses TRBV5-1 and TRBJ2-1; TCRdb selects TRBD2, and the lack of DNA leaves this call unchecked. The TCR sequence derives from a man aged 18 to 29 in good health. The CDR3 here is CASSFIAGSFYNEQFF. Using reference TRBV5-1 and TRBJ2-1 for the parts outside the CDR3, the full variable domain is KAGVTQTPRYLIKTRGQQVTLSCSPISGHRSVSWYQQTPGQGLQFLFEYFSETQRNKGNFPGRFSGRQFSNSRSEMNVSTLELGDSALYLCASSFIAGSFYNEQFFGPGTRLTVL.